These 4 T cell receptor beta chains share one sample of origin, sequenced in a study of T cell responses to AZD1222 COVID-19 vaccine. Measured with immunoSEQ multiplex PCR; TCRdb has only the in-frame clones, and not every one. The sample shows 120,000 to 150,000 clones, roughly 88% of them seen only once. This specimen consisted of peripheral blood, obtained 28 days after the second dose of the MenACWY control vaccine. The source of these receptors is an adult who received the MenACWY meningococcal vaccine as a control.

The count of this clone is one. CDR3 bases: TGTGCCAGCACCAAAACAGGGGGAACTGAAGCTTTCTTT. It encodes CASTKTGGTEAFF. The chain couples TRBV3-1 (or the pseudogene TRBV3-2) to TRBJ1-1; 8 bases are a match to TRBD1. Losses at the gene ends were 7 bases for V and 5 bases for J; bases not matched to a gene: 6. CDR1 and CDR2 from the germline V gene are LGHDT and YNNKEL (reference sequence). This CDR3 has 13 amino acids.

This sequence joins TRBV5-1 and TRBJ2-7; D possibly uses TRBD1 or TRBD2 (5 bases each). This CDR3 has 16 residues. Trimming removed 0 bases at V and 5 bases at J, with 18 bases between. Germline CDR1 and CDR2: SGHRS and YFSETQ. CDR3 DNA sequence: TGCGCCAGCAGCTTGGCCAGTGGTACGGGGCGCGACGAGCAGTACTTC. This codes for CASSLASGTGRDEQYF.

This clone has a single count. The V and J genes are TRBV5-5 and TRBJ2-3, with no clear D. Germline V CDR1 and CDR2: SGHKS, YYEKEE (reference sequence). The CDR3 is made up of 16 amino acids. Trimming pared 4 bases from V and 2 bases from J, leaving 17 bases between. The CDR3 sequence: CASSPPLGDLTDTQYF. The CDR3 nucleotides are TGTGCCAGCAGCCCCCCCCTAGGAGATCTCACAGATACGCAGTATTTT. Full variable domain (outside the CDR3, taken from reference TRBV5-5 and TRBJ2-3): DAGVTQSPTHLIKTRGQQVTLRCSPISGHKSVSWYQQVLGQGPQFIFQYYEKEERGRGNFPDRFSARQFPNYSSELNVNALLLGDSALYLCASSPPLGDLTDTQYFGPGTRLTVL.

The chain couples TRBV5-1 to TRBJ2-7; TRBD2 matches 13 bases. Trimming at V came to 4 bases and at J to 5 bases, leaving 6 bases not matched to a gene. This CDR3 has 15 residues. The germline gives CDR1 SGHRS, CDR2 YFSETQ. The CDR3 bases are TGCGCCAGCAGCAGGACTAGCGGGAGTTTCGACGAGCAGTACTTC. Translation: CASSRTSGSFDEQYF.